The text below deals with one T cell receptor beta chain. The data derive from a study of blood T cell repertoires in COVID-19. About the study: Samples of COVID-19 (acute and convalescent) were obtained from the United States, Italy and Spain. PBMCs, B-cell-depleted T cells, or T cells provided the cDNA or gDNA that made up the material.

Germline CDR1 is MGHRA and CDR2 is YSYEKL. The CDR3 length is 16 residues. After removal of 3 bases from V and 10 bases from J, the junction contained 12 bases not matched to a gene. Clones were read by immunoSEQ multiplex PCR, and TCRdb kept only the in-frame ones, dropping some. This table holds 130,000 to 150,000 clones, 70% to 85% found once. The specimen sequenced was peripheral blood. This chain links TRBV4-1 with TRBJ2-3, with 11 bases fitting TRBD2. The source is a man aged 60 to 75 with active or convalescent COVID-19. This chain's CDR3 is CASSQGVAGGPYPQYF. The CDR3 DNA is TGCGCCAGCAGCCAGGGGGTAGCGGGAGGGCCTTATCCGCAGTATTTT.